This TCR beta chain was identified in a study of early T cells in non-severe SARS-CoV-2 infection (dated by TCRdb to the early 2020s). With respect to the entire study: Because TCR sequencing was done on bulk RNA from unsorted whole blood, the alpha and beta chains could not be paired. The full study reports these points: VDJdb matching was skewed toward anti-spike CD8 responses and likely underestimated virus-specific expansions, missing private and CD4 specificities.

The method behind the library was 5' RACE. Reads for this sample came from a NextSeq 500. In the TCR library protocol, unique molecular identifiers were attached to individual cDNA molecules to correct for PCR bias and sequencing error. Both TCR alpha and beta chains were sequenced, and tight co-correlation was observed between alpha and beta sequence abundances in each sample. Per the source publication's procedure: Decombinator V4 was used to annotate TCR sequences for V gene, J gene and CDR3. TCRs were defined as expanded if a significant change between any two time points was detected under a Poisson model with p below 0.0001. TCR abundances were normalised to the total number of TCRs sequenced per sample and were expressed as counts per million. A search of VDJdb, accessed on 1 November 2021, was run for TCRs annotated to CMV, EBV and SARS-CoV-2, with TCRs annotated for multiple antigens excluded. TCRdb trimmed the raw reads at Q25, called clones with MiXCR and kept productive beta chains. A single entry per CDR3 protein holds the most common genes and DNA from its merged rows. These V and J calls originate from TCRdb's pipeline instead of the authors' own analysis. Here the sample has tens of thousands of distinct CDR3 sequences; about a tenth occur a single time. Roughly 20% of the sample goes to the ten largest clones.

As concerns this clonotype: The clone's antigen remains unknown. A much larger clone lies one base from this, so it may be a read error.

Set within a cohort of healthcare workers in London, UK, this nested case-control study involved weekly PCR testing of nasopharyngeal swabs along with blood sampling. Healthcare workers were recruited during the week of the UK lockdown, between 23 and 31 March 2020, and followed weekly for up to about 15 weeks. The sequencing sample was made of whole blood. This TCR derives from an adult who was a healthcare worker with PCR-confirmed SARS-CoV-2 infection or an uninfected control (not recorded which).

The CDR3 reads CASSFVGYNEEFF. At the DNA level, the sequence is TGTGCCAGCAGTTTTGTGGGGTACAATGAGGAGTTCTTC. The sequence joins TRBV6-2 or TRBV6-3 to TRBJ2-1; no D segment can be confidently identified. Reading the germline V gene gives CDR1 MNHEY and CDR2 SVGEGT. Including the terminal cysteine and phenylalanine, the CDR3 comprises 13 residues. The sequence is cut down to CDR3 DNA, 39 bases in frame from base 1.